This T cell receptor (beta chain) was sequenced for a study of blood T cell repertoires in COVID-19. Study background: T cells, B-cell-depleted T cells, or PBMCs supplied cDNA or gDNA.

Assay: immunoSEQ multiplex PCR; the TCRdb copy retains only in-frame clones and omits some. The sample has approximately 180,000 clones, approximately 79% seen once. Germline V gene sequence: CDR1 SGHTA, CDR2 FQGNSA. Trimming cost V 0 bases and J 15 bases; bases outside gene matches: 5. The CDR3 consists of 13 residues. Input material: PBMCs or T cells enriched from blood (not recorded which). The receptor was derived from a woman aged 60-75 years with acute COVID-19. The rearrangement joins TRBV7-2 to TRBJ1-4; 9 nucleotides match TRBD1. CDR3 in DNA: TGTGCCAGCAGCTTAGCGGGGACAGGGTATTTGTTTTTT. As protein: CASSLAGTGYLFF. Combining the CDR3 with reference TRBV7-2 and TRBJ1-4 gives the whole variable domain GAGVSQSPSNKVTEKGKDVELRCDPISGHTALYWYRQSLGQGLEFLIYFQGNSAPDKSGLPSDRFSAERTGGSVSTLTIQRTQQEDSAVYLCASSLAGTGYLFFGSGTQLSVL.